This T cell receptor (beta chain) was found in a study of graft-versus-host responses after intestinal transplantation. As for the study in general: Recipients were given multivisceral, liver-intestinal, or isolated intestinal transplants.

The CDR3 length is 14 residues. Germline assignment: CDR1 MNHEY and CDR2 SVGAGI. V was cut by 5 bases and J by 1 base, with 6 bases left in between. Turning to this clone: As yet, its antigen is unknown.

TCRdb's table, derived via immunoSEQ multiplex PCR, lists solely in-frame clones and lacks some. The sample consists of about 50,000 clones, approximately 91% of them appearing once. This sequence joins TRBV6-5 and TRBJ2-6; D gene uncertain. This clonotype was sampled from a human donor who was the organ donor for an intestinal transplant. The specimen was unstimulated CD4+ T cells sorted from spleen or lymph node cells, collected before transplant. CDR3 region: CASSRSSGANVLTF. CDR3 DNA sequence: TGTGCCAGCAGTCGGTCTTCTGGGGCCAACGTCCTGACTTTC.